The clone carrying this T cell receptor beta chain was found a few times. There are 13 residues in the CDR3. V gave up 2 bases and J gave up 3 bases, with 8 bases separating them. Germline lookup yields CDR1 SGHDT and CDR2 YYEEEE. TCRdb called the RT-PCR reads again in MiXCR, with one record for every CDR3 protein. The table lists 550,000 to 750,000 distinct CDR3 sequences, 12% to 15% of them singletons. This sequence was found in a female donor in good health, serving as a healthy control. The gene calls are TRBV5-6 and TRBJ1-2; no firm D call. The sequenced sample was memory CD4+ T cells from blood. The CDR3 protein is CASSFLEDYGYTF. In DNA form, the CDR3 reads TGTGCCAGCAGCTTTCTTGAGGACTATGGCTACACCTTC.